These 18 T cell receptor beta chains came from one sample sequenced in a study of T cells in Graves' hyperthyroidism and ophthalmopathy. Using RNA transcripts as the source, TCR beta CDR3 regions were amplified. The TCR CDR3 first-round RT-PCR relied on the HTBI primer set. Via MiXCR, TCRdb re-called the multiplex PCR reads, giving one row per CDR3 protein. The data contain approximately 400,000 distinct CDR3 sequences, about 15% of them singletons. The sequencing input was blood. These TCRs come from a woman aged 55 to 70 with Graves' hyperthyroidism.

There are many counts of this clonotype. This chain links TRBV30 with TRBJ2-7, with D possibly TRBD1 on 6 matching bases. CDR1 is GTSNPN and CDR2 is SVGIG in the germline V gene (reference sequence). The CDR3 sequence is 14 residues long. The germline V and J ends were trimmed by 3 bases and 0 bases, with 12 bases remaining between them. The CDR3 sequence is CAWRVDRYSYEQYF. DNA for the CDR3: TGTGCCTGGAGGGTCGACAGGTACTCCTACGAGCAGTACTTC.

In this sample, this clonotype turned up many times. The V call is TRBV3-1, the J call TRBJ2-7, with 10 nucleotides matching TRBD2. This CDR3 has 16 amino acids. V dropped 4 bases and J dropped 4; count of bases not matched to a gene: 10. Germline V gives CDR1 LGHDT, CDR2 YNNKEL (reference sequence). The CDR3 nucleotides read TGTGCCAGCAGCCCGGGATGGGGGACTAGCGTTTACGAGCAGTACTTC. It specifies CASSPGWGTSVYEQYF.

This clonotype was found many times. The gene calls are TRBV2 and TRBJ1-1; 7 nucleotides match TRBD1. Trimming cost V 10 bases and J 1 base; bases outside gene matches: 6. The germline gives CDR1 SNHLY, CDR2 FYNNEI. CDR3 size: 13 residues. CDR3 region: CATAGQQNTEAFF. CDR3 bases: TGTGCCACCGCGGGACAGCAGAACACTGAAGCTTTCTTT.

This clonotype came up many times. The CDR3 here is CASSQQSGHHVGYTF. CDR3 nucleotide sequence: TGTGCCAGTAGTCAGCAATCGGGTCACCACGTAGGCTACACCTTC. The gene calls are TRBV19 and TRBJ1-2; no definite D call. Looked up from germline, CDR1 is LNHDA and CDR2 is SQIVND (reference sequence). V shed 5 bases and J shed 8 bases, with 21 bases lying between them. The CDR3 covers 15 residues.

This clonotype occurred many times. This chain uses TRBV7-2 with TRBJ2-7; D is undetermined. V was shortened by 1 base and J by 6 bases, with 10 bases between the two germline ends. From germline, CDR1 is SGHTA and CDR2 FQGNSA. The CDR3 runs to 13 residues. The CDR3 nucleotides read TGTGCCAGCAGCTTAGTTATGGCGGCCGAGCAGTACTTC. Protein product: CASSLVMAAEQYF.

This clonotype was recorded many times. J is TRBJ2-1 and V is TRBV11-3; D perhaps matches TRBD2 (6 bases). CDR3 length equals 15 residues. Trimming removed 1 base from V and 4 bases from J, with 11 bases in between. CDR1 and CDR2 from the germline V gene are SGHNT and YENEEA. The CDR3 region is CASSLAGVSYNEQFF. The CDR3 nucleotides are TGTGCCAGCAGCTTAGCGGGAGTGTCATACAATGAGCAGTTCTTC.

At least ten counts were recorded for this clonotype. The CDR3 nucleotides are TGTGCCACCAGCAGATTCCGGACAGGGCCAGGGGAGCTGTTTTTT. It encodes CATSRFRTGPGELFF. The chain employs TRBV15 and TRBJ2-2; the match to TRBD1 covers 8 bases. CDR3 size: 15 residues. Germline V lookup: CDR1 LNHNV, CDR2 YYDKDF (reference sequence). V gave up 2 bases and J gave up 8 bases; unmatched junction bases: 7.

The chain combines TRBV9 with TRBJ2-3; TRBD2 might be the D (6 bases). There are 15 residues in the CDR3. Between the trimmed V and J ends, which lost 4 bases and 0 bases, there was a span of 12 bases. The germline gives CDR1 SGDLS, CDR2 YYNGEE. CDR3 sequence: CASSPLEGSTDTQYF. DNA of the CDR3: TGTGCCAGCAGCCCCCTGGAGGGAAGCACAGATACGCAGTATTTT. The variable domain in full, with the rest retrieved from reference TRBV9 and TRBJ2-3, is DSGVTQTPKHLITATGQRVTLRCSPRSGDLSVYWYQQSLDQGLQFLIQYYNGEERAKGNILERFSAQQFPDLHSELNLSSLELGDSALYFCASSPLEGSTDTQYFGPGTRLTVL.

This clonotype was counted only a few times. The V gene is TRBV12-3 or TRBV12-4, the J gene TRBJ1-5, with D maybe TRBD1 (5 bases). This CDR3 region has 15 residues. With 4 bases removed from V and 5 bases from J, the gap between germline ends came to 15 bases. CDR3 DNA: TGTGCCAGCAGTTGGGGCGGCCGTCGGGATCAGCCCCAGCATTTT. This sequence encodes CASSWGGRRDQPQHF.

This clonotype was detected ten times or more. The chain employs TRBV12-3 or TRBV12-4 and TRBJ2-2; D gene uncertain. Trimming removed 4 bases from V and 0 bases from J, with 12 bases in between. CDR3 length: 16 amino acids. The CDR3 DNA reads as TGTGCCAGCAGTTACGCACTTATCGCGAACACCGGGGAGCTGTTTTTT. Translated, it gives CASSYALIANTGELFF.

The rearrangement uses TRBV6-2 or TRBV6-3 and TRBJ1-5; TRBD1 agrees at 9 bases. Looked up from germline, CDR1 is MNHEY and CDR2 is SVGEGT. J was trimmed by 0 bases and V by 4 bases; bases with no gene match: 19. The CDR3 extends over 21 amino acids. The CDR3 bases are TGTGCCAGCAGTTTTCCCCTTTACAGGGGGCGAATGCGGTCTAGCAATCAGCCCCAGCATTTT. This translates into CASSFPLYRGRMRSSNQPQHF.

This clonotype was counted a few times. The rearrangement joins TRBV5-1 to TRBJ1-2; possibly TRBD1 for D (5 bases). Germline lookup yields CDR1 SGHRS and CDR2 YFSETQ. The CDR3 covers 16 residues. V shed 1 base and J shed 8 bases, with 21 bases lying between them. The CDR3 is CASSLWPGDQAGGYTF. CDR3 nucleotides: TGCGCCAGCAGCTTGTGGCCTGGGGACCAGGCAGGGGGCTACACCTTC.

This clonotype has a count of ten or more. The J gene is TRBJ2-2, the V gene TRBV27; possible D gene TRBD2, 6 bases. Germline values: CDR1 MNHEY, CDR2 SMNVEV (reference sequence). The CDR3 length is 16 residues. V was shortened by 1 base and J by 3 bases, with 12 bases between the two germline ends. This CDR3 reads CASSLYGGVDTGELFF. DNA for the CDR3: TGTGCCAGCAGTTTATATGGAGGGGTCGACACCGGGGAGCTGTTTTTT.

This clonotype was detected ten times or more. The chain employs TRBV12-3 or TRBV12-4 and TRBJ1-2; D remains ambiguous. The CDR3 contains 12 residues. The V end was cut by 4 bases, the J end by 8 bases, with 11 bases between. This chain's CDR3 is CASSSSRGGYTF. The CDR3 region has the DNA TGTGCCAGCAGTTCGAGCCGGGGAGGCTACACCTTC.

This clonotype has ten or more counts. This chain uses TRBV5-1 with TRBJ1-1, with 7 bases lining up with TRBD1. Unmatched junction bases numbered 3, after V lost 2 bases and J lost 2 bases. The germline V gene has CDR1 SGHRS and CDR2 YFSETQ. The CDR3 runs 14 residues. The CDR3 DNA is TGCGCCAGCAGCTTTAGGGGGCAAAACACTGAAGCTTTCTTT. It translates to CASSFRGQNTEAFF.

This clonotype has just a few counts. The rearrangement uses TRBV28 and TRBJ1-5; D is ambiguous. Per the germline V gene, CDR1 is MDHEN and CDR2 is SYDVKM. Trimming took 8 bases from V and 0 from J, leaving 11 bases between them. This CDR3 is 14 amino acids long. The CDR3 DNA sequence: TGTGCCAGCTCGCGGGCTAATAGCAATCAGCCCCAGCATTTT. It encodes CASSRANSNQPQHF.

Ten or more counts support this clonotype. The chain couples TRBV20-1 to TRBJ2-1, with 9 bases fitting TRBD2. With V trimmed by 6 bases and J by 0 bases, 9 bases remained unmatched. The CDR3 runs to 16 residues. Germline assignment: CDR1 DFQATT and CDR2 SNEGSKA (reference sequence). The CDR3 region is CSANTYSGSSYNEQFF. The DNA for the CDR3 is TGCAGTGCCAATACCTATAGCGGGAGCTCCTACAATGAGCAGTTCTTC.

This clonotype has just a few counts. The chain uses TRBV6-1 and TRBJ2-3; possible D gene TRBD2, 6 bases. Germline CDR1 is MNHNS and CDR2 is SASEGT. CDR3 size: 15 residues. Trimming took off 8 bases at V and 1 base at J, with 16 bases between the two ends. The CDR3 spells CASVQTGAGTDTQYF. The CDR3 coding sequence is TGTGCCAGCGTTCAGACGGGAGCCGGCACAGATACGCAGTATTTT.